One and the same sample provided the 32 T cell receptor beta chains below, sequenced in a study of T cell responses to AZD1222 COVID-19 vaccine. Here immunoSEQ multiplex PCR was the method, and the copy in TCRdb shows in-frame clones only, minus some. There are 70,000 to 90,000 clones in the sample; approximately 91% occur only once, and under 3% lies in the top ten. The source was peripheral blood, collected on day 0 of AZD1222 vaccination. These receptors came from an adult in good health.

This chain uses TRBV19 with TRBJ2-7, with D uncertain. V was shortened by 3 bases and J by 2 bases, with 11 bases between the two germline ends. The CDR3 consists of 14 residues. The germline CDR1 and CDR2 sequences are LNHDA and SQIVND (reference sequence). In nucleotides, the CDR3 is TGTGCCAGTAGTATGATTTGGGGTACCTACGAGCAGTACTTC. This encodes CASSMIWGTYEQYF.

The CDR3 nucleotides read TGTGCTGATGGAGGTGTCCGAACTAATGAAAAACTGTTTTTT. Protein sequence: CADGGVRTNEKLFF. The chain is built from TRBV21-1 and TRBJ1-4. TRBV21-1 is assigned pseudogene status. The CDR3 is 14 amino acids.

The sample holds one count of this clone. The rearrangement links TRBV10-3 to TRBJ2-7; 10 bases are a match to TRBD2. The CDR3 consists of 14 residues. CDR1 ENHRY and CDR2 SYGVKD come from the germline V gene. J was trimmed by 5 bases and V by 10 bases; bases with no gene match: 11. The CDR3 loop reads CATTLAGDIHEQYF. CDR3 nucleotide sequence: TGTGCCACCACCCTAGCGGGAGACATCCACGAGCAGTACTTC.

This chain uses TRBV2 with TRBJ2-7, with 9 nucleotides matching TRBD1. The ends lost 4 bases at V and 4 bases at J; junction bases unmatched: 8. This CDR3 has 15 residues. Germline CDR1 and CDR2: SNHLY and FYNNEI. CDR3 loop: CASSVGNRGPYEQYF. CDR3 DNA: TGTGCCAGCAGTGTGGGGAACAGGGGGCCGTACGAGCAGTACTTC.

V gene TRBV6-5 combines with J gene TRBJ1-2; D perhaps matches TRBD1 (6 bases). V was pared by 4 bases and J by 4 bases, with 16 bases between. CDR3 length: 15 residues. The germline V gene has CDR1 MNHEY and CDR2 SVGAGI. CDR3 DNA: TGTGCCAGCAGTTGGGGGCGGGACACCCCCTATGGCTACACCTTC. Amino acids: CASSWGRDTPYGYTF.

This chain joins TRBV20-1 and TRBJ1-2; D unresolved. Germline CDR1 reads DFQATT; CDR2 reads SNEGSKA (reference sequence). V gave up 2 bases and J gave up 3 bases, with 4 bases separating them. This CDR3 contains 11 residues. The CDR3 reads CSARRDYGYTF. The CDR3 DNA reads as TGCAGTGCTAGAAGGGACTATGGCTACACCTTC.

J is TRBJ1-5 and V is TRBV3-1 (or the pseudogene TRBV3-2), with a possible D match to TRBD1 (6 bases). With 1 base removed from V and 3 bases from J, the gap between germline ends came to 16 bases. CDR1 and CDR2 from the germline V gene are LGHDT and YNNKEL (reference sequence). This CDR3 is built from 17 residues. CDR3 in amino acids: CASSQGIEAGDNQPQHF. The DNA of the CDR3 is TGTGCCAGCAGCCAAGGAATCGAGGCAGGGGACAATCAGCCCCAGCATTTT.

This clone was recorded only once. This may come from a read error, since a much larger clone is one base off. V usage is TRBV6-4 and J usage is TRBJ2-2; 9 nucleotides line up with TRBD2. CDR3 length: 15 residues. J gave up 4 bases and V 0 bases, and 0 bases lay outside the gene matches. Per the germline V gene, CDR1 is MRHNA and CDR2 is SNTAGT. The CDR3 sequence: CASSDSSGSTGELFF. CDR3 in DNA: TGTGCCAGCAGTGACTCTAGCGGGAGCACCGGGGAGCTGTTTTTT.

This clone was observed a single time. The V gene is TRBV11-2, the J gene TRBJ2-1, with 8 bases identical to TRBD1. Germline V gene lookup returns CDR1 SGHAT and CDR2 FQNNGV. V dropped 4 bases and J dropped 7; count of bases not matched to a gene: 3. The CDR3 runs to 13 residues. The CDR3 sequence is CASSSRDRNEQFF. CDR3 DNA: TGTGCCAGCAGCTCCAGGGACAGGAATGAGCAGTTCTTC.

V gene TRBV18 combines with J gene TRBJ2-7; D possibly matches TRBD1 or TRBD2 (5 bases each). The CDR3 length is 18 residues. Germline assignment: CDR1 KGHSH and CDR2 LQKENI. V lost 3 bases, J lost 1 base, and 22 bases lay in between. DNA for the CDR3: TGTGCCAGCTCACCTGGCGGAGATCAGGGACGGAGGTCCTACGAGCAGTACTTC. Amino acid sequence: CASSPGGDQGRRSYEQYF.

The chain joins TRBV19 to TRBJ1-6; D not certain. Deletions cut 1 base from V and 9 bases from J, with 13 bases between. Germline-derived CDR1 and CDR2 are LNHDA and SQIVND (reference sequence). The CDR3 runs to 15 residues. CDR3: CASSIAGSIGSPLHF. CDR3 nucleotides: TGTGCCAGTAGTATAGCGGGGTCGATTGGTTCACCCCTCCACTTT.

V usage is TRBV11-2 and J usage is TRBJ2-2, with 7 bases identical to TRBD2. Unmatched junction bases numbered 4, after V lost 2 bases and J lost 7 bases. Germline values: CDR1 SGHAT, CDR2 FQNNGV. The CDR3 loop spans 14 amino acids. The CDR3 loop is CASSLWLADGELFF. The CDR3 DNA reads TGTGCCAGCAGCTTATGGCTAGCGGACGGGGAGCTGTTTTTT.

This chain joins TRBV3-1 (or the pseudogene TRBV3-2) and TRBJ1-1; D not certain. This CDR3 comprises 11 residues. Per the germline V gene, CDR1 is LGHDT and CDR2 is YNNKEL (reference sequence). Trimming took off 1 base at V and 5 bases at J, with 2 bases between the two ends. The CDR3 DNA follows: TGTGCCAGCAGCCAAGGGACTGAAGCTTTCTTT. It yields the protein CASSQGTEAFF.

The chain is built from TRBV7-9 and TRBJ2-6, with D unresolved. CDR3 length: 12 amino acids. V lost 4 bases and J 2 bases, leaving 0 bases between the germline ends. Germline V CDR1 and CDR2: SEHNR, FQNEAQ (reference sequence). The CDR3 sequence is CASSSGANVLTF. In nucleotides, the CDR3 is TGTGCCAGCAGCTCTGGGGCCAACGTCCTGACTTTC.

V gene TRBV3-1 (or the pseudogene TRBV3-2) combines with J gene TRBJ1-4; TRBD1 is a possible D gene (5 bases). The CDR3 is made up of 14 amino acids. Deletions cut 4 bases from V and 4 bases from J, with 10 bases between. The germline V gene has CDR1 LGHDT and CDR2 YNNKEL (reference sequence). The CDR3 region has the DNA TGTGCCAGCAGCCTCGGTGGGGGTAATGAAAAACTGTTTTTT. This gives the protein CASSLGGGNEKLFF.

CDR3 sequence reads: CASSLVWETQETQYF. CDR3 coding DNA: TGTGCCAGCAGCTTAGTCTGGGAAACACAAGAGACCCAGTACTTC. V gene TRBV7-8 combines with J gene TRBJ2-5; no definite D call. This CDR3 region has 15 residues. Germline V gives CDR1 SGHVS, CDR2 FQNEAQ. V was trimmed by 1 base and J by 2 bases, leaving 11 bases between them.

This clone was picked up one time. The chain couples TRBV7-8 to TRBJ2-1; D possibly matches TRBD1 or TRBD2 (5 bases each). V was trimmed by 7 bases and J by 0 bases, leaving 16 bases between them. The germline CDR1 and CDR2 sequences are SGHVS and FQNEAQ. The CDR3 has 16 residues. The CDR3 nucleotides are TGTGCCAGCACCAATCTAGCCCAGGGCTCCTACAATGAGCAGTTCTTC. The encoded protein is CASTNLAQGSYNEQFF.

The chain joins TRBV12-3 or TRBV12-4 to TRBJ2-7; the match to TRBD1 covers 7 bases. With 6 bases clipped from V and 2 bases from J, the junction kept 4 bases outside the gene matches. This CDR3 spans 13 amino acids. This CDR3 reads CASRSGTAYEQYF. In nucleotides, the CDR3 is TGTGCCAGCAGGTCCGGGACAGCCTACGAGCAGTACTTC.

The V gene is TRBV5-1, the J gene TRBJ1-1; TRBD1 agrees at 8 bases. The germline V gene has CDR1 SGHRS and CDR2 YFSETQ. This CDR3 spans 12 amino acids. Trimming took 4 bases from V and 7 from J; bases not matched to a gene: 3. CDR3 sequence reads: CASSEGTGEAFF. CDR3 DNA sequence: TGCGCCAGCAGCGAGGGGACAGGTGAAGCTTTCTTT.

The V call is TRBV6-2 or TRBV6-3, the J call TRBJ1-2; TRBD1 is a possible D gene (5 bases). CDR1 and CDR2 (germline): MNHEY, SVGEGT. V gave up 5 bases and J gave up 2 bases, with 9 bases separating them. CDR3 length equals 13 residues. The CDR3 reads CASSARDNYGYTF. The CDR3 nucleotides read TGTGCCAGCAGTGCCCGGGACAACTATGGCTACACCTTC.

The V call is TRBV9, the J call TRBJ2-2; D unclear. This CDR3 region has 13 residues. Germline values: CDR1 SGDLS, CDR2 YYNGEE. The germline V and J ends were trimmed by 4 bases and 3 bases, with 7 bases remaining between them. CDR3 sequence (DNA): TGTGCCAGCAGCCCGCGTCACACCGGGGAGCTGTTTTTT. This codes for CASSPRHTGELFF.

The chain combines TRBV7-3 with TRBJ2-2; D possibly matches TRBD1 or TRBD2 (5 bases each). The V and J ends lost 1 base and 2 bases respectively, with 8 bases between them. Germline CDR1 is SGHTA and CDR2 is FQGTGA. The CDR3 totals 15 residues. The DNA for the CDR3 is TGTGCCAGCAGCTTAAAGGGACCTAACACCGGGGAGCTGTTTTTT. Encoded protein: CASSLKGPNTGELFF.

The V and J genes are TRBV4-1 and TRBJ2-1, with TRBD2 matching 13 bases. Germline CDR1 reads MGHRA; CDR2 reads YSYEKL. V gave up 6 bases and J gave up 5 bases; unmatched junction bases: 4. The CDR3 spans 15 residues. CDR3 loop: CASRLGLAGDNEQFF. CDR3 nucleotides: TGCGCCAGCAGACTCGGACTAGCGGGGGACAATGAGCAGTTCTTC.

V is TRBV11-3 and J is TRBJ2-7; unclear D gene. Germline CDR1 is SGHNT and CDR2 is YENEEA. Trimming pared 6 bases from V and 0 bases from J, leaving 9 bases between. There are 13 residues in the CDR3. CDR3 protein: CASSLTDSYEQYF. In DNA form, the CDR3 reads TGTGCCAGCAGTCTCACAGACTCCTACGAGCAGTACTTC.

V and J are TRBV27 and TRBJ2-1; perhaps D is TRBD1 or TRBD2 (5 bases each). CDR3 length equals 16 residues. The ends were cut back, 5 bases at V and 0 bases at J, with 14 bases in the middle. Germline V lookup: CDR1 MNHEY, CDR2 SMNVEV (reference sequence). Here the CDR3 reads CASSPRGRSSYNEQFF. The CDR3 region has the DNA TGTGCCAGCAGTCCCCGGGGCCGTAGCTCCTACAATGAGCAGTTCTTC.

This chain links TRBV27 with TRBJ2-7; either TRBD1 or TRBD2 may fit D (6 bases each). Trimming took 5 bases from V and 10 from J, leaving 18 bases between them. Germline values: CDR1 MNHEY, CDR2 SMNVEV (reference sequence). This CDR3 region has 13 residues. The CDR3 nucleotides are TGTGCCAGCAGTCCCGTTTGGGGGGCGGTACAGTACTTC. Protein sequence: CASSPVWGAVQYF.

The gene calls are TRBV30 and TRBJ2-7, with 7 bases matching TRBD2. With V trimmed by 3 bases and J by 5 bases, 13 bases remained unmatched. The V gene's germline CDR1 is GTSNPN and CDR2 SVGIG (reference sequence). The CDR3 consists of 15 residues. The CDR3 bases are TGTGCCTGGAGACGAAGTCCCCTAGCGGAACACGAGCAGTACTTC. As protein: CAWRRSPLAEHEQYF. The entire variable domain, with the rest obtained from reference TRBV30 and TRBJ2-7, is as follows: SQTIHQWPATLVQPVGSPLSLECTVEGTSNPNLYWYRQAAGRGLQLLFYSVGIGQISSEVPQNLSASRPQDRQFILSSKKLLLSDSGFYLCAWRRSPLAEHEQYFGPGTRLTVT.

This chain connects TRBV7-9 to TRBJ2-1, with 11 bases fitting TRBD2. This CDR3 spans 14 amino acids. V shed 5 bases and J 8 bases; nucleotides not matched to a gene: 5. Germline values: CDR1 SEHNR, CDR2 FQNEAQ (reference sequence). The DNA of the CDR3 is TGTGCCAGCAGCCTGCTAGCGGGGGGCGATGAGCAGTTCTTC. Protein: CASSLLAGGDEQFF.

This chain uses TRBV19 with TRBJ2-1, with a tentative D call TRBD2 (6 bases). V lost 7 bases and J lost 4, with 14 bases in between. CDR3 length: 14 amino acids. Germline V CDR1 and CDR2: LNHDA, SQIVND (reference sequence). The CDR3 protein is CASTGREEYNEQFF. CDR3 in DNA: TGTGCCAGTACGGGCAGGGAGGAGTACAATGAGCAGTTCTTC.

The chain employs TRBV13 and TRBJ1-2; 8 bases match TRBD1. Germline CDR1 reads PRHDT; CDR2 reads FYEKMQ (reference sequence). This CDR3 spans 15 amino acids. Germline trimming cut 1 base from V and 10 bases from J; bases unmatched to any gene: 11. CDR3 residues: CASSLEGQDLLAYTF. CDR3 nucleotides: TGTGCCAGCAGCTTAGAGGGACAGGACTTATTGGCCTACACCTTC. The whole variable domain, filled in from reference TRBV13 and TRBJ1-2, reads AAGVIQSPRHLIKEKRETATLKCYPIPRHDTVYWYQQGPGQDPQFLISFYEKMQSDKGSIPDRFSAQQFSDYHSELNMSSLELGDSALYFCASSLEGQDLLAYTFGSGTRLTVV.

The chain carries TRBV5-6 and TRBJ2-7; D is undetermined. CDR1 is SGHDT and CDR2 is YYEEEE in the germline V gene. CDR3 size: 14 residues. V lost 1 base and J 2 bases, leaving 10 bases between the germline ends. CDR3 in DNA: TGTGCCAGCAGCTTGTGGGGTTCACCCTACGAGCAGTACTTC. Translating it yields CASSLWGSPYEQYF.

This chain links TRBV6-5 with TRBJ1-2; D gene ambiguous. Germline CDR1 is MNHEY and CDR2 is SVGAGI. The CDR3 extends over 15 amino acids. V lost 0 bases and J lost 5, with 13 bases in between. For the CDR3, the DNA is TGTGCCAGCAGTTACTCGATGGCCAGGAGTTATGGCTACACCTTC. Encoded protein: CASSYSMARSYGYTF.